This T cell receptor (beta chain) was identified during a study of shared clonotypes between healthy human individuals. The J segment lost 4 bases and the V segment lost 4 bases, leaving 8 bases of the junction unmatched. The V gene's germline CDR1 is SGHRS and CDR2 YFSETQ. CDR3 length equals 15 residues. As concerns this clone: Its target is unknown.

Study-wide points: Among donors, sharing of clonotypes was expected to be affected by sequencing depth. Large depth notwithstanding, sorted-subset sequencing proved incomplete by rarefaction.

Evenly divided among several immunoSEQ plates was the genomic DNA of each subset. Clones were sequenced by immunoSEQ multiplex PCR, and TCRdb holds only the in-frame ones, with some missing. The data contain some 500,000 clones, more than 95% of them singletons. The chain carries TRBV5-1 and TRBJ1-5; the match to TRBD1 covers 7 bases. The sequence came from a woman aged 30 to 39 in good health. The sequenced material came from naive CD4+ T cells sorted from blood. Subset defined: CD45RA+ positively selected. The CDR3 region has the DNA TGCGCCAGCAGCCCCGACGGGGACAGAAATCAGCCCCAGCATTTT. Protein: CASSPDGDRNQPQHF.